This is a list of T cell receptor beta chains from one sample in a study of cytomegalovirus exposure and HLA in healthy donors. Sequencing used immunoSEQ multiplex PCR; TCRdb keeps in-frame clones, though not all of them. The sample records 100,000 or so clones, around 63% being singletons. Material: PBMCs. The receptors shown here come from a man aged 30 to 39 in good health and CMV-seronegative. The CDR3 runs from the conserved cysteine through the conserved F or W. The D gene is left open where the match is weak. Part of the rows lack a size; the others show once, few, many or a class for expanded clones.

v_call,cdr3_length,clone_size,d_call,j_call,cdr3_aa,cdr3_nt
TRBV9,19,.,.,TRBJ2-3,CASSGSTTSGSSSTDTQYF,TGTGCCAGCAGCGGATCAACAACGAGCGGGTCTTCTAGCACAGATACGCAGTATTTT
TRBV5-4,16,.,TRBD2,TRBJ2-1,CASSRMMGLVYNEQFF,TGTGCCAGCAGCCGAATGATGGGACTAGTCTACAATGAGCAGTTCTTC
TRBV6-4,15,.,TRBD2,TRBJ2-3,CASSVSSGSSDTQYF,TGTGCCAGCAGTGTGTCAAGCGGGAGTTCAGATACGCAGTATTTT
TRBV7-3,15,few,.,TRBJ2-7,CASSLGAPGEYEQYF,TGTGCCAGCAGCTTAGGAGCACCGGGGGAATACGAGCAGTACTTC
TRBV18,15,.,TRBD2,TRBJ2-1,CASSPLPTSGNEQFF,TGTGCCAGCTCACCACTTCCGACTAGCGGCAATGAGCAGTTCTTC
TRBV5-1,14,.,.,TRBJ2-3,CASSSGMGTDTQYF,TGCGCCAGCAGCTCCGGGATGGGGACAGATACGCAGTATTTT
TRBV4-2,13,.,.,TRBJ1-1,CASSHASYPEAFF,TGTGCCAGCAGCCATGCCAGTTACCCTGAAGCTTTCTTT
TRBV11-2,18,few,TRBD2,TRBJ2-3,CASSLDYRASGSTDTQYF,TGTGCCAGCAGCCTAGATTATAGGGCTAGCGGAAGCACAGATACGCAGTATTTT
TRBV19,12,.,.,TRBJ1-1,CASTAGRVEAFF,TGTGCCAGTACGGCAGGGAGGGTTGAAGCTTTCTTT
TRBV7-9,15,.,.,TRBJ2-3,CASSLQGIGTDTQYF,TGTGCCAGCAGCTTACAGGGGATCGGCACAGATACGCAGTATTTT
TRBV5-1,14,.,.,TRBJ2-3,CASSLAGSTDTQYF,TGCGCCAGCAGCTTGGCCGGGAGTACCGATACGCAGTATTTT
TRBV27,17,.,TRBD2,TRBJ2-3,CASSGLAGGRRTDTQYF,TGTGCCAGCAGTGGACTAGCGGGAGGGAGGAGGACAGATACGCAGTATTTT
TRBV9,16,.,.,TRBJ2-2,CASSVVPGPNTGELFF,TGTGCCAGCAGCGTAGTTCCAGGGCCGAACACCGGGGAGCTGTTTTTT
TRBV6-6,15,.,TRBD1,TRBJ2-7,CASRPTGGGSYEQYF,TGTGCCAGCAGACCCACAGGGGGTGGCTCCTACGAGCAGTACTTC